This passage covers 11 T cell receptor beta chains from one sample sequenced in a study of long-term antiretroviral therapy in people with HIV. An immunoSEQ assay, version v3.0, was performed at survey level. Sequencing used immunoSEQ multiplex PCR; TCRdb keeps in-frame clones, though not all of them. The sample lists roughly 18,000 clones, roughly nine tenths occurring once. Sequenced here: unsorted PBMCs, sampled 4.2 years after starting antiretroviral therapy. Source of these receptors: a man aged 45 to 65 with HIV.

The rearrangement links TRBV6-5 to TRBJ2-5; the D gene could be TRBD1 or TRBD2 (6 bases each). The CDR3 has 16 amino acids. Trimming took 2 bases from V and 4 from J, leaving 17 bases between them. Germline V lookup: CDR1 MNHEY, CDR2 SVGAGI. CDR3 sequence: CASSYGGRTGAETQYF. The CDR3 DNA reads as TGTGCCAGCAGTTACGGGGGACGGACGGGGGCAGAGACCCAGTACTTC.

The chain links TRBV28 to TRBJ2-3; TRBD2 matches 7 bases. Germline CDR1 is MDHEN and CDR2 is SYDVKM. After removal of 3 bases from V and 4 bases from J, the junction contained 16 bases not matched to a gene. The CDR3 consists of 18 residues. This chain's CDR3 is CASSFEGRSSGASDTQYF. CDR3 nucleotide sequence: TGTGCCAGCAGTTTTGAGGGGCGGTCTAGCGGAGCTTCAGATACGCAGTATTTT.

The rearrangement joins TRBV19 to TRBJ1-2, with TRBD1 matching 8 bases. This CDR3 is built from 15 residues. With 7 bases clipped from V and 8 bases from J, the junction kept 15 bases outside the gene matches. The germline CDR1 and CDR2 sequences are LNHDA and SQIVND (reference sequence). DNA for the CDR3: TGTGCCAGTAAGAGGACAGGGTACGCCGAGGACGGCTACACCTTC. Translation: CASKRTGYAEDGYTF.

The chain combines TRBV9 with TRBJ1-2; possible D gene TRBD1, 6 bases. The CDR3 is made up of 15 amino acids. The germline CDR1 and CDR2 sequences are SGDLS and YYNGEE. Trimming pared 4 bases from V and 4 bases from J, leaving 17 bases between. In DNA form, the CDR3 reads TGTGCCAGCAGCTCAGGGGCAGGAGGGGGCTATGGCTACACCTTC. This encodes CASSSGAGGGYGYTF. Variable domain in full (rest from reference TRBV9 and TRBJ1-2): DSGVTQTPKHLITATGQRVTLRCSPRSGDLSVYWYQQSLDQGLQFLIQYYNGEERAKGNILERFSAQQFPDLHSELNLSSLELGDSALYFCASSSGAGGGYGYTFGSGTRLTVV.

This clone was observed a single time. The rearrangement joins TRBV2 to TRBJ1-1, with 9 bases that match TRBD1. The germline V gene has CDR1 SNHLY and CDR2 FYNNEI. The CDR3 sequence is 15 residues long. The V segment lost 7 bases and the J segment 1 base; nucleotides outside the gene matches: 7. This CDR3 is CASNPGQGSNTEAFF. The CDR3 nucleotides are TGTGCCAGCAACCCAGGACAGGGGTCGAACACTGAAGCTTTCTTT.

The gene calls are TRBV27 and TRBJ2-1; possible D gene TRBD2, 5 bases. This CDR3 is built from 16 residues. CDR1 and CDR2 from the germline V gene are MNHEY and SMNVEV (reference sequence). The V end was cut by 3 bases, the J end by 7 bases, with 19 bases between. CDR3 sequence (DNA): TGTGCCAGCAGTTTTAACGGCGGACTCAAGGAAAATGAGCAGTTCTTC. Translation: CASSFNGGLKENEQFF.

V is TRBV20-1 and J is TRBJ1-2, with D unclear. CDR3 size: 11 residues. Germline assignment: CDR1 DFQATT and CDR2 SNEGSKA (reference sequence). The V gene lost 4 bases and the J gene lost 12 bases, with 15 bases spanning the gap. In DNA, the CDR3 is TGCAGTGCTACTACTTACGGGGTAAACACCTTC. As protein: CSATTYGVNTF.

The J gene is TRBJ1-1, the V gene TRBV6-4; tentative D call: TRBD1 (6 bases). Trimming cost V 2 bases and J 11 bases, with 15 bases left between them. Germline CDR1 and CDR2: MRHNA and SNTAGT. This CDR3 spans 13 amino acids. The CDR3 coding sequence is TGTGCCAGCAGTGACCATTTAGGACAGAAGGCTTTCTTT. This encodes CASSDHLGQKAFF.

V gene TRBV19 combines with J gene TRBJ1-3; 7 bases are shared with TRBD1. CDR1 LNHDA and CDR2 SQIVND come from the germline V gene (reference sequence). V was clipped by 6 bases and J by 1 base; unmatched bases: 9. The CDR3 consists of 16 residues. The CDR3 spells CASRFRQGQSGNTIYF. Here the CDR3 DNA reads TGTGCCAGTAGATTCCGACAGGGCCAGTCTGGAAACACCATATATTTT.

This clone has more than one count but fewer than ten. V is TRBV19 and J is TRBJ1-2; 7 nucleotides match TRBD1. J gave up 8 bases and V 3 bases, and 6 bases lay outside the gene matches. CDR3 size: 13 residues. CDR1 is LNHDA and CDR2 is SQIVND in the germline V gene (reference sequence). This chain's CDR3 is CASSISQGVGYTF. The CDR3 bases are TGTGCCAGTAGTATTAGTCAGGGGGTAGGCTACACCTTC.

This clone was seen once. The V call is TRBV29-1, the J call TRBJ2-2; D is unclear. Germline CDR1 SQVTM, CDR2 ANQGSEA. Trimming pared 4 bases from V and 8 bases from J, leaving 14 bases between. The CDR3 is 13 amino acids. CDR3 region: CSVASGSAGELFF. The DNA of the CDR3 is TGCAGCGTTGCATCCGGGTCTGCGGGGGAGCTGTTTTTT.